The 5 T cell receptor beta chains below all came from one sample that was sequenced in a study of tissue T cells after allogeneic stem cell transplantation. Profiled with immunoSEQ multiplex PCR; TCRdb holds only in-frame clones, not every one. The sample lists more than 1,500 clones, about 82% occurring once. The input for sequencing was liver tissue, taken at autopsy. Every receptor here comes from an older male patient with steroid-refractory graft-versus-host disease after an allogeneic stem cell transplant. Some T cells here may be from the graft donor.

The rearrangement joins TRBV27 to TRBJ2-7; a possible D gene is TRBD1 (6 bases). The CDR3 is made up of 13 amino acids. Per germline, CDR1 MNHEY and CDR2 SMNVEV (reference sequence). V was trimmed by 2 bases and J by 7 bases, leaving 12 bases between them. CDR3 residues: CASSLQTGLEQYF. In DNA, the CDR3 is TGTGCCAGCAGTTTACAAACAGGGTTAGAGCAGTACTTC.

The CDR3: CASSPPLRGGETQYF. The CDR3 bases are TGTGCCAGCAGCCCCCCCTTGCGGGGGGGAGAGACCCAGTACTTC. The rearrangement joins TRBV7-9 to TRBJ2-5; the match to TRBD2 covers 9 bases. V shed 5 bases, J shed 4 bases, and the junction held 8 bases outside the gene matches. Germline V lookup: CDR1 SEHNR, CDR2 FQNEAQ (reference sequence). This CDR3 spans 15 amino acids. Looking up the rest from reference TRBV7-9 and TRBJ2-5 gives the full variable domain: DTGVSQNPRHKITKRGQNVTFRCDPISEHNRLYWYRQTLGQGPEFLTYFQNEAQLEKSRLLSDRFSAERPKGSFSTLEIQRTEQGDSAMYLCASSPPLRGGETQYFGPGTRLLVL.

V usage is TRBV5-6 and J usage is TRBJ1-2; D ambiguous. CDR1 is SGHDT and CDR2 is YYEEEE in the germline V gene. The CDR3 is 13 amino acids. Between the trimmed V and J ends, which lost 0 bases and 0 bases, there was a span of 3 bases. CDR3 coding DNA: TGTGCCAGCAGCTTGGACACTAACTATGGCTACACCTTC. Protein sequence: CASSLDTNYGYTF. The full variable domain, rest sourced from reference TRBV5-6 and TRBJ1-2, is DAGVTQSPTHLIKTRGQQVTLRCSPKSGHDTVSWYQQALGQGPQFIFQYYEEEERQRGNFPDRFSGHQFPNYSSELNVNALLLGDSALYLCASSLDTNYGYTFGSGTRLTVV.

The chain uses TRBV2 and TRBJ1-1; 8 bases align to TRBD1. Per germline, CDR1 SNHLY and CDR2 FYNNEI. V gave up 11 bases and J gave up 3 bases; unmatched junction bases: 8. The CDR3 is made up of 13 amino acids. In nucleotides, the CDR3 is TGTGCCGGAGGACAGGGAGGTGACACTGAAGCTTTCTTT. Encoded protein: CAGGQGGDTEAFF.

V and J are TRBV7-8 and TRBJ2-7, with D perhaps being TRBD1 or TRBD2 (6 bases each). The CDR3 consists of 15 residues. Germline V gene lookup returns CDR1 SGHVS and CDR2 FQNEAQ. Between the trimmed V and J ends, which lost 7 bases and 4 bases, there was a span of 20 bases. CDR3: CASTPGGTRIYEQYF. The CDR3 DNA follows: TGTGCCAGCACTCCAGGCGGGACAAGGATATACGAGCAGTACTTC.